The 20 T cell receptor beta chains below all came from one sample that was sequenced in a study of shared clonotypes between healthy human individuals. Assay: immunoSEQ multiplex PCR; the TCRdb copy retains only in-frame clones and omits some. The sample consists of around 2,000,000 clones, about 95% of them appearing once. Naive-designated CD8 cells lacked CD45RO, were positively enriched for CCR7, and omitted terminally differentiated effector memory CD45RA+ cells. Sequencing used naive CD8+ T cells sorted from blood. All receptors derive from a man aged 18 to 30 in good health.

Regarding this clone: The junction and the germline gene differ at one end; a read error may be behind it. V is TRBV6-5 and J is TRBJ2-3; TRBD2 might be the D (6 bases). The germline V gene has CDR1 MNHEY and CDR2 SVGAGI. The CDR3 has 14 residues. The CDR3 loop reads CASSFSGDPIPVHF. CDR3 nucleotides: TGTGCCAGCAGTTTTAGCGGCGACCCCATTCCAGTACATTTT.

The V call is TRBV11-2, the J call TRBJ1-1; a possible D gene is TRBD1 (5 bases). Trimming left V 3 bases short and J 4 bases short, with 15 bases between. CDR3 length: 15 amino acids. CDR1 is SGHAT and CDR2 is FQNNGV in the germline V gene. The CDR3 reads CASSFRQPDGTEAFF. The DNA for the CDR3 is TGTGCCAGCAGCTTCCGACAGCCAGACGGCACTGAAGCTTTCTTT.

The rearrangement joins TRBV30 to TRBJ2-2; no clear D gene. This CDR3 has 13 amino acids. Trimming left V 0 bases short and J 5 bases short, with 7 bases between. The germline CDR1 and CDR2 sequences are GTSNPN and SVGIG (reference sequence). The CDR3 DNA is TGTGCCTGGAGTGTATATGGGACCGGGGAGCTGTTTTTT. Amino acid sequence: CAWSVYGTGELFF.

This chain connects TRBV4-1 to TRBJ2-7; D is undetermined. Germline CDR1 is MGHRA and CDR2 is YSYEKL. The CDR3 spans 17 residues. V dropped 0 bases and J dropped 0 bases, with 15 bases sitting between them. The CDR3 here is CASSQDLGYPHSYEQYF. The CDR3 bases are TGCGCCAGCAGCCAAGATCTGGGCTACCCCCACTCCTACGAGCAGTACTTC.

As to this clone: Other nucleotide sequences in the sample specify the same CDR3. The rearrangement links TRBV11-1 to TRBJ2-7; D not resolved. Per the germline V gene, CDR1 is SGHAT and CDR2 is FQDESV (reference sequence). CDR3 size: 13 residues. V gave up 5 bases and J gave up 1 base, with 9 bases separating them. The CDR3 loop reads CASSLGRSYEQYF. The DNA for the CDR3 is TGTGCCAGCAGCCTTGGACGGTCCTACGAGCAGTACTTC.

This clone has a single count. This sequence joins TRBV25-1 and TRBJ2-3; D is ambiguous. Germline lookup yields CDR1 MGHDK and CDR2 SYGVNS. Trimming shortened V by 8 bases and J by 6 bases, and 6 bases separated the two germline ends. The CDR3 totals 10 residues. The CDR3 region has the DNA TGTGCCAGCGGCCATGATACGCAGTATTTT. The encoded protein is CASGHDTQYF.

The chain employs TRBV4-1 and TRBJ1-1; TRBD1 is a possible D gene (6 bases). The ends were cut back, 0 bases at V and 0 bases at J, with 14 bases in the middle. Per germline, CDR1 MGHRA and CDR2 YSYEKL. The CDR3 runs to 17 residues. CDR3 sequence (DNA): TGCGCCAGCAGCCAAGATATTGGGGGCTATATGAACACTGAAGCTTTCTTT. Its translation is CASSQDIGGYMNTEAFF.

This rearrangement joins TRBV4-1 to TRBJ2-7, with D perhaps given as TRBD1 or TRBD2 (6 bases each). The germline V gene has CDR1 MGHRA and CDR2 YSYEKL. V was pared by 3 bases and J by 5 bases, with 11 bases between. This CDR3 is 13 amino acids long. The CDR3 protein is CASSHGGSNEQYF. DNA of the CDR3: TGCGCCAGCAGCCACGGGGGCTCTAACGAGCAGTACTTC.

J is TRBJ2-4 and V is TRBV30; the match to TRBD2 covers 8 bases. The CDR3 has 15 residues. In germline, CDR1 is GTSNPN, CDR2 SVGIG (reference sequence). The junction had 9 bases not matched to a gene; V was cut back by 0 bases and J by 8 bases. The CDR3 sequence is CAWSVTGGTQDIQYF. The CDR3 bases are TGTGCCTGGAGTGTTACGGGGGGGACTCAGGACATTCAGTACTTC.

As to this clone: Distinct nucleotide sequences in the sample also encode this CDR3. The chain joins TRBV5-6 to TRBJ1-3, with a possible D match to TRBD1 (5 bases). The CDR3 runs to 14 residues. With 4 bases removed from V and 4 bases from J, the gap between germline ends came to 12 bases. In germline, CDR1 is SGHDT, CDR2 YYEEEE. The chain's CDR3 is CASSLGGAGNTIYF. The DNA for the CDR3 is TGTGCCAGCAGCCTTGGAGGGGCAGGAAACACCATATATTTT.

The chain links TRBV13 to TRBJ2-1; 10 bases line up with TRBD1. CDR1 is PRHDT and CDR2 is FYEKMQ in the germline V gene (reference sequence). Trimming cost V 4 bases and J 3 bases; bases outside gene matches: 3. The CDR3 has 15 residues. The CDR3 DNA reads TGTGCCAGCAGCTCGGGACAGGGGCTCTACAATGAGCAGTTCTTC. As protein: CASSSGQGLYNEQFF.

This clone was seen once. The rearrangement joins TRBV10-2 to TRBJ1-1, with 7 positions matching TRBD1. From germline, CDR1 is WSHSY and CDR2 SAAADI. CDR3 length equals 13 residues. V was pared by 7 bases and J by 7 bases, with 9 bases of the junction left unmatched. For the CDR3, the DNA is TGCGCCAGCACCCTTCAGGGGGAGGGTGAAGCTTTCTTT. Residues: CASTLQGEGEAFF.

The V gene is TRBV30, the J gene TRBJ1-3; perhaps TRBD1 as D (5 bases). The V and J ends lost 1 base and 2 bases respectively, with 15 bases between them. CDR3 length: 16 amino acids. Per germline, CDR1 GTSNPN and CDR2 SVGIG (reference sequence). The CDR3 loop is CAWSGVGQVTGNTIYF. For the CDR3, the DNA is TGTGCCTGGAGTGGGGTTGGACAAGTTACTGGAAACACCATATATTTT.

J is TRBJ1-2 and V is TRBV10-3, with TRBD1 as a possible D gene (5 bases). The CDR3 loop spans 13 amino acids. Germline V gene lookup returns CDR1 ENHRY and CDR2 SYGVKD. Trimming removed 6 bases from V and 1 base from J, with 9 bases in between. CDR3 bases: TGTGCCATCAGGGGGACGGGTAACTATGGCTACACCTTC. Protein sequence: CAIRGTGNYGYTF.

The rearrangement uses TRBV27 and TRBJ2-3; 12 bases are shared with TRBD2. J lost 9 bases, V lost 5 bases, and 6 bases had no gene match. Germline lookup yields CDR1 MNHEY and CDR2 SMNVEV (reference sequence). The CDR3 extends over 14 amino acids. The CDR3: CASSLASGGATQYF. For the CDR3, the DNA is TGTGCCAGCAGTCTGGCTAGCGGGGGGGCCACGCAGTATTTT.

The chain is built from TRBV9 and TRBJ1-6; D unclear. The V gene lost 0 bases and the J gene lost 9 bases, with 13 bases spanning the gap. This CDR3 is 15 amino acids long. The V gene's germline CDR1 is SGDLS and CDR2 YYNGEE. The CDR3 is CASSVDGILGSPLHF. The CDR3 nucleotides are TGTGCCAGCAGCGTAGACGGGATCCTAGGTTCACCCCTCCACTTT.

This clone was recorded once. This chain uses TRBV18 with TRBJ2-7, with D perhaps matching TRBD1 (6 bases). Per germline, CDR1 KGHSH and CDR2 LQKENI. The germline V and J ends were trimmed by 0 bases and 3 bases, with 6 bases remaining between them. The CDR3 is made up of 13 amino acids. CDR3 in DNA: TGTGCCAGCTCACCACCACAGGGCTACGAGCAGTACTTC. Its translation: CASSPPQGYEQYF.

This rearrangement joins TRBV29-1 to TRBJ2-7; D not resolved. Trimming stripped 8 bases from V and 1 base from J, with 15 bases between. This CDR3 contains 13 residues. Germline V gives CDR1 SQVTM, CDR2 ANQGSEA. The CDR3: CSCSTGNSYEQYF. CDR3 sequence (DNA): TGCAGCTGTTCGACTGGCAATTCCTACGAGCAGTACTTC.

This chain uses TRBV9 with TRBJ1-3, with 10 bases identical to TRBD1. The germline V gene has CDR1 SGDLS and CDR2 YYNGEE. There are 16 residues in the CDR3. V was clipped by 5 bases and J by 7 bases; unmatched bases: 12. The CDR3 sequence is CASSDPGTGEFNTIYF. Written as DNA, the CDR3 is TGTGCCAGCAGTGACCCGGGGACAGGGGAATTTAACACCATATATTTT.

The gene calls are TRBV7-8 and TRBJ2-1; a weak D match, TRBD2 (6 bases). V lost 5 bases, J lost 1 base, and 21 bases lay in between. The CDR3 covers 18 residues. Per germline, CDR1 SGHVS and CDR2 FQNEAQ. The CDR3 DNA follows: TGTGCCAGCAGCCTCTCTGACTATAGCGGCAATTCCTACAATGAGCAGTTCTTC. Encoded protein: CASSLSDYSGNSYNEQFF.